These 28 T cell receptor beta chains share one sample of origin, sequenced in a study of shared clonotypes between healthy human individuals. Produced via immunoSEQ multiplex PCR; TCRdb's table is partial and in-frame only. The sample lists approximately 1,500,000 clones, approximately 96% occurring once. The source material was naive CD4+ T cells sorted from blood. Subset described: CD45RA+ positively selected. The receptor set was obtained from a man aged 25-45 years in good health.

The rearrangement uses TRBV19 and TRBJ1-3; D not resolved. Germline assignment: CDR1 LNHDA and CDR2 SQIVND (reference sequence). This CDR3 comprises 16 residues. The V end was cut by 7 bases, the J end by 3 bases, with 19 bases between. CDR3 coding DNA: TGTGCCAGTACCATGACGAGGCCTTCCTTTGGAAACACCATATATTTT. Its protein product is CASTMTRPSFGNTIYF. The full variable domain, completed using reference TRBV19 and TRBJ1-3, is DGGITQSPKYLFRKEGQNVTLSCEQNLNHDAMYWYRQDPGQGLRLIYYSQIVNDFQKGDIAEGYSVSREKKESFPLTVTSAQKNPTAFYLCASTMTRPSFGNTIYFGEGSWLTVV.

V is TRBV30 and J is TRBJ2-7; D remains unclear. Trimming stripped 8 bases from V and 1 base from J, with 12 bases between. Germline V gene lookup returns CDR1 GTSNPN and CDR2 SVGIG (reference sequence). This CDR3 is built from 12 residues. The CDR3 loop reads CAVAVFSYEQYF. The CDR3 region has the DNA TGTGCCGTTGCGGTTTTTTCCTACGAGCAGTACTTC.

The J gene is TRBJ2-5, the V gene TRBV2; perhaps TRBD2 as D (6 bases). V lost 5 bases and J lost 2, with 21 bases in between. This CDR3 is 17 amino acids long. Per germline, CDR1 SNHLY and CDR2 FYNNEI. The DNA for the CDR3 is TGTGCCAGCAGTTTCGGTGCTAGCGCGGGCAAACAAGAGACCCAGTACTTC. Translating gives CASSFGASAGKQETQYF.

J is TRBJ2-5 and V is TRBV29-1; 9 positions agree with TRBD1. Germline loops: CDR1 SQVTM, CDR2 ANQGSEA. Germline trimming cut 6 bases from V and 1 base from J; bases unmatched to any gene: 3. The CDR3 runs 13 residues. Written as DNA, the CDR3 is TGCAGCGTCGGGACAGGGACCCAAGAGACCCAGTACTTC. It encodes CSVGTGTQETQYF.

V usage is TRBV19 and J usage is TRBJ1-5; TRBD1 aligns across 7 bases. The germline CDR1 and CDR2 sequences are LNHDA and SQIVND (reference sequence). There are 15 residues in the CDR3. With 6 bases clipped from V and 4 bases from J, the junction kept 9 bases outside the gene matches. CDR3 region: CASRPLDRVNQPQHF. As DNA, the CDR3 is TGTGCCAGTAGACCCCTCGACAGGGTTAATCAGCCCCAGCATTTT. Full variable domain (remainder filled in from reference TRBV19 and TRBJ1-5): DGGITQSPKYLFRKEGQNVTLSCEQNLNHDAMYWYRQDPGQGLRLIYYSQIVNDFQKGDIAEGYSVSREKKESFPLTVTSAQKNPTAFYLCASRPLDRVNQPQHFGDGTRLSIL.

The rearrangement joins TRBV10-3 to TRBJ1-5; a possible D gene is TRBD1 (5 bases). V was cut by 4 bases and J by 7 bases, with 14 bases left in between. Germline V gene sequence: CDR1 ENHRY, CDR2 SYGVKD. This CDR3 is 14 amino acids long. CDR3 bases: TGTGCCATCAGTGTCAGGGAGTCACGGCAGCCCCAGCATTTT. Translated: CAISVRESRQPQHF.

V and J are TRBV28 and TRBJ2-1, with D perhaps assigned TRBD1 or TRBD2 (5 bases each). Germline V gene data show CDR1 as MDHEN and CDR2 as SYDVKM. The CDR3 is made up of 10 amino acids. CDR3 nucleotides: TGTGCAACGGGGACGGATCGGCGGTTCTTC. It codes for CATGTDRRFF.

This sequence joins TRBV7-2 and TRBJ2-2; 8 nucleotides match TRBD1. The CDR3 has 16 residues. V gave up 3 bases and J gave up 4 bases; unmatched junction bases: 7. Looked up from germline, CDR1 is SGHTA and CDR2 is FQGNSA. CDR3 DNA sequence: TGTGCCAGCAGCTTTTATACCAGGGGGCGCACCGGGGAGCTGTTTTTT. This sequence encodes CASSFYTRGRTGELFF. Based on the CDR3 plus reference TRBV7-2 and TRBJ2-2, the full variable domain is GAGVSQSPSNKVTEKGKDVELRCDPISGHTALYWYRQSLGQGLEFLIYFQGNSAPDKSGLPSDRFSAERTGGSVSTLTIQRTQQEDSAVYLCASSFYTRGRTGELFFGEGSRLTVL.

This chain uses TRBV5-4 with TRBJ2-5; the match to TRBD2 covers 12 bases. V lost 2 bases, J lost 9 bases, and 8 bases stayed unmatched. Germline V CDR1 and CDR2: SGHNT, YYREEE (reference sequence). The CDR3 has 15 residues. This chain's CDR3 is CASSLRTSGMKAQYF. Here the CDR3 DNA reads TGTGCCAGCAGCTTACGGACTAGCGGGATGAAGGCCCAGTACTTC.

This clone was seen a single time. The CDR3 sequence is CSASENTGELFF. CDR3 DNA sequence: TGCAGCGCCAGCGAGAACACCGGGGAGCTGTTTTTT. This rearrangement joins TRBV29-1 to TRBJ2-2; D ambiguous. Germline assignment: CDR1 SQVTM and CDR2 ANQGSEA. The CDR3 sequence is 12 residues long. V shed 7 bases and J shed 1 base, with 7 bases lying between them.

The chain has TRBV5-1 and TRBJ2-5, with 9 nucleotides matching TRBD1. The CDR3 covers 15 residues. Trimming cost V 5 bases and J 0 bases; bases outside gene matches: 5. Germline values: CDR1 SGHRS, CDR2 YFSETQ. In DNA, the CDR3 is TGCGCCAGCAGGACGACAGGGGGTTACCAAGAGACCCAGTACTTC. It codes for CASRTTGGYQETQYF.

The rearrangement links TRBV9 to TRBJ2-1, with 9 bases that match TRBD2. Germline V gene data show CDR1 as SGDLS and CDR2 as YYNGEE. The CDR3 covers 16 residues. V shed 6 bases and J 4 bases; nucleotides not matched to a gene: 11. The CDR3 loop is CASNRLTSGPYNEQFF. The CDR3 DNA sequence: TGTGCCAGCAACCGACTCACTAGCGGGCCTTACAATGAGCAGTTCTTC.

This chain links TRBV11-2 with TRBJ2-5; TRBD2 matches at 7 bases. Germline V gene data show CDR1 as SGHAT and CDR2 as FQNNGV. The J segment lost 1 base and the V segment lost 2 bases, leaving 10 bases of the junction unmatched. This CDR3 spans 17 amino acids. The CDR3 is CASSLRALGGVQETQYF. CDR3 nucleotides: TGTGCCAGCAGCTTAAGGGCACTGGGGGGGGTCCAAGAGACCCAGTACTTC.

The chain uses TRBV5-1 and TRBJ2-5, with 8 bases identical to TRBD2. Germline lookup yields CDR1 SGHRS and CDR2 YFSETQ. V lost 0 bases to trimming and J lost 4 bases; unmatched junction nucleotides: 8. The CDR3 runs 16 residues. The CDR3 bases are TGCGCCAGCAGCTTGGCGGGACTAGGCTCCATAGAGACCCAGTACTTC. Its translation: CASSLAGLGSIETQYF. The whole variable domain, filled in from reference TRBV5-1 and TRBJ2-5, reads KAGVTQTPRYLIKTRGQQVTLSCSPISGHRSVSWYQQTPGQGLQFLFEYFSETQRNKGNFPGRFSGRQFSNSRSEMNVSTLELGDSALYLCASSLAGLGSIETQYFGPGTRLLVL.

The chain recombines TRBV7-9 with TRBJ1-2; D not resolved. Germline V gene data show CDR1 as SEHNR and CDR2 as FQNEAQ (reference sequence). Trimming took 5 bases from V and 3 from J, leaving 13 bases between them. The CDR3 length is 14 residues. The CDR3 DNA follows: TGTGCCAGCAGCCCCGACCTGGCGGACTATGGCTACACCTTC. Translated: CASSPDLADYGYTF.

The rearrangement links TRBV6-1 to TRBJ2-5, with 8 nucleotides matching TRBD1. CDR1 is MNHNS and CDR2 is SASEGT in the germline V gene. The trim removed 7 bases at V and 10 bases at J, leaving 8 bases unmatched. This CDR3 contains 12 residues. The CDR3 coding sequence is TGTGCCAGCAACGCACAGGGGGGAATCCAGTACTTC. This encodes CASNAQGGIQYF.

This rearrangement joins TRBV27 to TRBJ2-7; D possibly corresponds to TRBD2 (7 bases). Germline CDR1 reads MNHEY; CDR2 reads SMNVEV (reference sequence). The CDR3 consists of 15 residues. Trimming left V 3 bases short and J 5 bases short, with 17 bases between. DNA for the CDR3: TGTGCCAGCAGTTTGGGGGGGGCCCGCCTTGACGAGCAGTACTTC. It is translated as CASSLGGARLDEQYF.

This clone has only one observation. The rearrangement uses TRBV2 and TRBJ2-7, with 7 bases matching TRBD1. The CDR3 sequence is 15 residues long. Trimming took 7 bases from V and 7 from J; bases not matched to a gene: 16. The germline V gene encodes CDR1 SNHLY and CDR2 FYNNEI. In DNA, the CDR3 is TGTGCCAGCACTGGGGTGGGAGCCTCAGGGGGTGAGCAGTACTTC. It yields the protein CASTGVGASGGEQYF. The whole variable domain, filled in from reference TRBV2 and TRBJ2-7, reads EPEVTQTPSHQVTQMGQEVILRCVPISNHLYFYWYRQILGQKVEFLVSFYNNEISEKSEIFDDQFSVERPDGSNFTLKIRSTKLEDSAMYFCASTGVGASGGEQYFGPGTRLTVT.

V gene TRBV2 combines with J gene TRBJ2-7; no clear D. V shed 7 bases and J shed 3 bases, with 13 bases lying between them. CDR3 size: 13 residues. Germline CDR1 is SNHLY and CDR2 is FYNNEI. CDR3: CASTRHGSYEQYF. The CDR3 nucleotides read TGTGCCAGCACCAGACATGGTAGCTACGAGCAGTACTTC.

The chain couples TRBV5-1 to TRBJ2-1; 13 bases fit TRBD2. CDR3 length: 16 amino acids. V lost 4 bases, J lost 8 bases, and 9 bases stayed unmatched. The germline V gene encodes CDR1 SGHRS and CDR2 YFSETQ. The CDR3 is CASSTTSGRGGDEQFF. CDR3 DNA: TGCGCCAGCAGCACCACTAGCGGGAGGGGCGGGGATGAGCAGTTCTTC.

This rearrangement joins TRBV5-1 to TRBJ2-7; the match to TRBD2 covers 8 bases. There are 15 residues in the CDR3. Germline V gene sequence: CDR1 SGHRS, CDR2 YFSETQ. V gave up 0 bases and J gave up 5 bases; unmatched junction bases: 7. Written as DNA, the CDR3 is TGCGCCAGCAGCTTGGCTCCGGGAGGGCCGGACGAGCAGTACTTC. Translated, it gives CASSLAPGGPDEQYF.

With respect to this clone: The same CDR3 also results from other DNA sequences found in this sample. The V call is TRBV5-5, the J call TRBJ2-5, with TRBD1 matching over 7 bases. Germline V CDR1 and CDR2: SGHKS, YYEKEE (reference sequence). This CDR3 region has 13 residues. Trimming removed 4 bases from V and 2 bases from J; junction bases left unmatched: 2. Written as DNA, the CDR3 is TGTGCCAGCAGCCAGACAGGGCAAGAGACCCAGTACTTC. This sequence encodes CASSQTGQETQYF.

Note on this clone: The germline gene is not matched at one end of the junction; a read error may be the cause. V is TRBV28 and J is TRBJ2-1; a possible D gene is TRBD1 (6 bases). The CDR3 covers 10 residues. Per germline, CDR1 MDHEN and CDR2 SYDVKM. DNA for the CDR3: TGTGCCAGCAGTTTAGGGACAATGGTCTTC. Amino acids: CASSLGTMVF.

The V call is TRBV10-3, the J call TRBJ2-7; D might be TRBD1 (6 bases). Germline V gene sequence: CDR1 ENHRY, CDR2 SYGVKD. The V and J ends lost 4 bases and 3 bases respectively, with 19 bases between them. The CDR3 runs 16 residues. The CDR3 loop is CAISGPGTPTIYEQYF. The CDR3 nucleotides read TGTGCCATCAGTGGACCCGGGACACCTACGATCTACGAGCAGTACTTC.

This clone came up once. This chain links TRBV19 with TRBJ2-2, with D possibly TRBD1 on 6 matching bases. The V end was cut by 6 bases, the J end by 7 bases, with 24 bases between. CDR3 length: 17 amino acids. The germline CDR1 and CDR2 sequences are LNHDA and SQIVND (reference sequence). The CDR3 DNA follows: TGTGCCAGTAGGCTATATTGGGCAGGGGTGGACGGCGGGGAGCTGTTTTTT. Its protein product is CASRLYWAGVDGGELFF.

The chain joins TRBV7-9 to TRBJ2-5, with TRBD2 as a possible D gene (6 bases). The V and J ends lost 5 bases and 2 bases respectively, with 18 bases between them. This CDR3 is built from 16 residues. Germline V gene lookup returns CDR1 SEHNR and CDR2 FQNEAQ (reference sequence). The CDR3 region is CASSLPRGWSQETQYF. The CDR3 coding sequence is TGTGCCAGCAGCCTCCCTCGGGGGTGGAGTCAAGAGACCCAGTACTTC.

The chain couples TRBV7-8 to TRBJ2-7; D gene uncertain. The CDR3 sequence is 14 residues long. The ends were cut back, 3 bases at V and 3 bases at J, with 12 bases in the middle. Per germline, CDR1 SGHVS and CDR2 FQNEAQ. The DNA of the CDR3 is TGTGCCAGCAGCTTTTCCCGATTAGACTACGAGCAGTACTTC. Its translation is CASSFSRLDYEQYF. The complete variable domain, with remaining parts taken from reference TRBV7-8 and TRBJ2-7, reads GAGVSQSPRYKVAKRGQDVALRCDPISGHVSLFWYQQALGQGPEFLTYFQNEAQLDKSGLPSDRFFAERPEGSVSTLKIQRTQQEDSAVYLCASSFSRLDYEQYFGPGTRLTVT.

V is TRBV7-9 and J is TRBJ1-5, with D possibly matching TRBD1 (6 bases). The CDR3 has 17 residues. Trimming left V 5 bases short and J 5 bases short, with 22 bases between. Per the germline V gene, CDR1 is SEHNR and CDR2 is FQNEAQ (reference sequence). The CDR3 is CASSPPGGTSFDQPQHF. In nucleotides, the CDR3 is TGTGCCAGCAGCCCCCCGGGGGGGACAAGTTTTGATCAGCCCCAGCATTTT.